The rows below give T cell receptor beta chains drawn from one sample of a study of T-cell memory formation after mild COVID-19. In TCRdb, the 5' RACE reads were re-called with MiXCR into one record per CDR3 protein. The sample yields around 140,000 distinct CDR3 sequences, 25% seen once. The sequencing sample was made of PBMCs or a T cell subset sorted from them (not recorded which). The origin of the receptors is an adult woman who had mild COVID-19 (a few samples of this study predate the infection). Cell type and time point are not known. Each CDR3 is given with its conserved first and last residue. D genes are given only for firm matches. Size tells how often a clone was seen (once, few, many) or the class of an expanded clone, and some rows leave it out.

j_call clone_size d_call v_call cdr3_aa cdr3_nt
TRBJ1-4 - - TRBV7-9 CASSNPGAWDEKLFF TGTGCCAGCAGCAACCCGGGGGCCTGGGATGAAAAACTGTTTTTT
TRBJ2-5 few TRBD2 TRBV7-3 CASSFTSGIGGQETQYF TGTGCCAGCAGCTTTACTAGCGGGATAGGGGGTCAAGAGACCCAGTACTTC
TRBJ2-3 - TRBD2 TRBV20-1 CSAPTSGLTQYF TGCAGTGCCCCGACTAGCGGACTTACGCAGTATTTT
TRBJ2-5 - TRBD2 TRBV20-1 CSARVLAGEKETQYF TGCAGTGCTAGAGTACTAGCGGGAGAAAAAGAGACCCAGTACTTC
TRBJ2-1 few - TRBV30 CAWSVSLAGNEQFF TGTGCCTGGAGTGTAAGCCTAGCCGGGAATGAGCAGTTCTTC
TRBJ2-5 - - TRBV30 CAWKIGERETQYF TGTGCCTGGAAAATCGGGGAGCGAGAGACCCAGTACTTC
TRBJ1-1 - TRBD1 TRBV29-1 CSVEGTVVNTEAFF TGCAGCGTGGAGGGGACAGTTGTGAACACTGAAGCTTTCTTT
TRBJ1-1 few - TRBV7-6 CASSSHPGEVTEAFF TGTGCCAGCAGCTCCCACCCCGGGGAGGTCACTGAAGCTTTCTTT
TRBJ2-1 - TRBD1 TRBV11-2 CASSLPDRVNEQFF TGTGCCAGCAGCTTACCGGACAGGGTCAATGAGCAGTTCTTC
TRBJ1-1 few TRBD1 TRBV7-9 CASSPTKTGTGITEAFF TGTGCCAGCAGCCCCACTAAAACCGGGACAGGGATCACTGAAGCTTTCTTT
TRBJ2-1 few - TRBV4-3 CASSPRFEVLKQFF TGCGCCAGCAGCCCCCGTTTCGAAGTTTTGAAGCAGTTCTTC
TRBJ2-1 - TRBD1 TRBV9 CASSLGTGWGQFF TGTGCCAGCAGCCTAGGGACAGGGTGGGGGCAGTTCTTC
TRBJ2-7 many TRBD1 TRBV7-9 CASSLGDRVYEQYF TGTGCCAGCAGTTTAGGGGACAGGGTCTACGAGCAGTACTTC
TRBJ2-7 - - TRBV9 CASSVASGFSGEQYF TGTGCCAGCAGCGTAGCGTCCGGGTTTTCAGGCGAGCAGTACTTC
TRBJ2-1 - - TRBV15 CATSSFGTGTHF -
TRBJ1-1 - - TRBV7-8 CASGGGVGDTEAFF TGTGCCAGCGGCGGCGGAGTCGGGGACACTGAAGCTTTCTTT
TRBJ2-1 few - TRBV6-2/TRBV6-3 CASSYDRNEQFF TGTGCCAGCAGTTACGACAGGAATGAGCAGTTCTTC
TRBJ1-1 few - TRBV7-6 CASSFEVPTNSEAFF TGTGCCAGCAGCTTCGAGGTCCCTACTAACTCTGAAGCTTTCTTT
TRBJ1-5 few - TRBV19 CASSMWGEQPQHF TGTGCCAGTAGTATGTGGGGGGAACAGCCCCAGCATTTT
TRBJ2-1 - TRBD1 TRBV6-2/TRBV6-3 CASSFGQGVHNEQFF TGTGCCAGCAGCTTTGGACAGGGGGTCCACAATGAGCAGTTCTTC
TRBJ2-1 - - TRBV9 CASSEGVGSYNEQFF TGTGCCAGCAGCGAAGGGGTTGGGTCCTACAATGAGCAGTTCTTC
TRBJ1-2 few - TRBV9 CASFNSFYGYTF TGTGCCAGCTTCAACAGCTTCTATGGCTACACCTTC
TRBJ2-1 few TRBD2 TRBV5-6 CASSLSAGGHREQFF TGTGCCAGCAGCTTGTCCGCGGGGGGGCATAGAGAGCAGTTCTTC
TRBJ1-1 - TRBD1 TRBV29-1 CSAEEDRAEAFF TGCAGCGCGGAAGAGGACAGGGCTGAAGCTTTCTTT
TRBJ2-7 many - TRBV12-3/TRBV12-4 CASRPGYSYEQYF TGTGCCAGCAGACCGGGCTACTCCTACGAGCAGTACTTC
TRBJ2-7 few TRBD2 TRBV7-9 CASSPGTNPYEQYF TGTGCCAGCAGCCCCGGGACTAATCCCTACGAGCAGTACTTC
TRBJ1-5 - - TRBV12-3/TRBV12-4 CASSPYTGSNQPQHF TGTGCCAGCAGTCCATACACGGGCTCCAATCAGCCCCAGCATTTT
TRBJ2-5 - - TRBV12-3/TRBV12-4 CASSLSSATVEETQYF TGTGCCAGCAGTTTAAGTTCGGCGACAGTTGAGGAGACCCAGTACTTC
TRBJ1-1 few TRBD1 TRBV7-8 CASSLSGGSDPEAFF TGTGCCAGCAGCTTATCAGGGGGTTCCGATCCCGAAGCTTTCTTT
TRBJ2-2 - - TRBV20-1 CSARDWGHTGELFF TGCAGTGCTAGAGATTGGGGACACACCGGGGAGCTGTTTTTT
TRBJ2-1 - - TRBV24-1 CATSDSDGSSYNEQFF TGTGCCACCAGTGATTCAGACGGGAGCTCCTACAATGAGCAGTTCTTC
TRBJ1-5 - TRBD1 TRBV6-1 CASSDGTGGGNQPQHF TGTGCCAGCAGTGATGGGACAGGGGGAGGCAATCAGCCCCAGCATTTT
TRBJ2-5 few - TRBV4-1 CASSQVQQETQYF TGCGCCAGCAGCCAAGTACAGCAAGAGACCCAGTACTTC
TRBJ2-3 - - TRBV5-1 CASSPALQGSDTQYF TGCGCCAGCAGCCCAGCACTGCAGGGGTCAGATACGCAGTATTTT
TRBJ2-1 few TRBD2 TRBV24-1 CATSASGNYNEQFF TGTGCCACCAGTGCTAGCGGGAATTACAATGAGCAGTTCTTC
TRBJ2-7 - TRBD2 TRBV4-3 CASSPGTSVYEQYF TGCGCCAGCAGCCCCGGGACTAGCGTCTACGAGCAGTACTTC
TRBJ2-5 few - TRBV7-6 CASSDPAGIQETQYF TGTGCCAGCAGCGACCCGGCGGGGATCCAAGAGACCCAGTACTTC
TRBJ2-1 - TRBD2 TRBV6-4 CASKGLAGGNEQFF TGTGCCAGCAAGGGCCTAGCGGGGGGCAATGAGCAGTTCTTC
TRBJ1-2 few - TRBV6-5 CASSSSGPRRGGGYTF TGTGCCAGCAGTTCCAGCGGACCGCGGCGGGGAGGTGGCTACACCTTC
TRBJ2-5 few - TRBV2 CASSDWIIAGETQYF TGTGCCAGCAGTGATTGGATAATCGCTGGAGAGACCCAGTACTTC
TRBJ2-4 - - TRBV19 CASSIPVGWAKNIQYF TGTGCCAGTTCCATCCCGGTCGGGTGGGCCAAAAACATTCAGTACTTC
TRBJ2-7 few TRBD1 TRBV6-5 CASSFGTGNEQYF TGTGCCAGCAGCTTTGGGACAGGTAACGAGCAGTACTTC
TRBJ1-2 few TRBD1 TRBV19 CASSLGQGGLDGYTF TGTGCCAGTAGCCTGGGACAGGGAGGCCTAGATGGCTACACCTTC
TRBJ2-7 - TRBD2 TRBV18 CASSLLMAPGTSNYEQYF TGTGCCAGCTCACTACTAATGGCCCCCGGGACTAGCAACTACGAGCAGTACTTC